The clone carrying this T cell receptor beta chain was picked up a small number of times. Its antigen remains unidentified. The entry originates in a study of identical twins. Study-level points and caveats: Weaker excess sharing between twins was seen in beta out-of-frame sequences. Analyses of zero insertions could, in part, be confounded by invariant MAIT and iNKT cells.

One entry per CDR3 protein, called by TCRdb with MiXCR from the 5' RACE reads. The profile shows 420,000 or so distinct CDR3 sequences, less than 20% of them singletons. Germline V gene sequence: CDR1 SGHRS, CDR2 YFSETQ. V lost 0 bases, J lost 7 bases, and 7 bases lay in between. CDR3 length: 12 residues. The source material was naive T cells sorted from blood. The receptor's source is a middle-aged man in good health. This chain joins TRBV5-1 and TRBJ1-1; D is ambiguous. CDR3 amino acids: CASSLAGSEAFF. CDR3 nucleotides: TGCGCCAGCAGCTTGGCCGGTAGTGAAGCTTTCTTT.